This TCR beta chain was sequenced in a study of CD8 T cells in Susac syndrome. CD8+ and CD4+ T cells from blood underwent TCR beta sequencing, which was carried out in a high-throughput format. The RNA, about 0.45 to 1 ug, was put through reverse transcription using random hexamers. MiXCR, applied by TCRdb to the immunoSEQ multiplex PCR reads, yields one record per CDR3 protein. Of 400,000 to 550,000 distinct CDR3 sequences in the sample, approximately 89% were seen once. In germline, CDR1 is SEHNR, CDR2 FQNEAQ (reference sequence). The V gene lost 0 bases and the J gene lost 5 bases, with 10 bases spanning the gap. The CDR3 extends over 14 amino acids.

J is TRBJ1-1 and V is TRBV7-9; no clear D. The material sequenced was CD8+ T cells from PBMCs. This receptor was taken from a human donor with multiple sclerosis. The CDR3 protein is CASSLALFGTEAFF. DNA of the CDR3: TGTGCCAGCAGCTTAGCCCTCTTCGGGACTGAAGCTTTCTTT.